Sequencing of this T cell receptor beta chain was carried out in a study of cytomegalovirus exposure and HLA in healthy donors. Study information: Earlier sequencing of 150 million to 200 million T cells yielded roughly 100 million unique TCR beta sequences. Study-wide points: A later analysis, which compared TCR beta chains of equal frequency, found the HLA-associated ones more clonally expanded. In an earlier analysis, about 87% or about 30%: the productive usage of most TCR beta V segments.

From germline, CDR1 is LNHNV and CDR2 YYDKDF (reference sequence). The CDR3 totals 15 residues. The V and J ends lost 2 bases and 0 bases, in that order; junction bases with no gene match: 2. Amplification used 60 Vbeta primers and 13 Jbeta primers. Sequencing used immunoSEQ multiplex PCR; TCRdb keeps in-frame clones, though not all of them. The table has some 81,000 clones, 55% to 85% seen once; the top ten hold around 10%. Turning to this clone: The antigen remains undetermined.

J is TRBJ2-7 and V is TRBV15; TRBD1 matches 9 bases. The sequenced material came from PBMCs. The TCR was taken from a woman aged 35 to 49 in good health and CMV-seropositive. This CDR3 reads CATSRPGQGSYEQYF. CDR3 DNA sequence: TGTGCCACCAGCAGACCGGGACAGGGCTCCTACGAGCAGTACTTC.